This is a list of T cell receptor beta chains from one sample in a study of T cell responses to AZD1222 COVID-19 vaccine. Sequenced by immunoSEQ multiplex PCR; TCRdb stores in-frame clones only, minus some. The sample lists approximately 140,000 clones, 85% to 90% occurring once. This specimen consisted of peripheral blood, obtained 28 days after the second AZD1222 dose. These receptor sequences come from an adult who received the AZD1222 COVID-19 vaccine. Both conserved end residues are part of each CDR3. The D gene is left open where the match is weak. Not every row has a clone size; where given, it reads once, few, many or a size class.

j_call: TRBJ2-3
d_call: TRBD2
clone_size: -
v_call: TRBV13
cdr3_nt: TGTGCCAGCAGCTGGGGAAGACCAGGGACTAGCGGGAGTAAGGCAGATACGCAGTATTTT
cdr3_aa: CASSWGRPGTSGSKADTQYF

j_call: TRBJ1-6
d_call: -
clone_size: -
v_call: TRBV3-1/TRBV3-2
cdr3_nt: TGTGCCAGCAGCCCGTCGGAGAATTCACCCCTCCACTTT
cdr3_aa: CASSPSENSPLHF

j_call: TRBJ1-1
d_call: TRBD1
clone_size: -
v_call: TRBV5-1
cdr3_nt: TGCGCCAGCAGCACCCAGGGGGTACGGACTGAAGCTTTCTTT
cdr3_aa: CASSTQGVRTEAFF

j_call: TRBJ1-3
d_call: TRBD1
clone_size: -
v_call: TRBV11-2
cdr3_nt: TGTGCCAGCAGCTTAAGAGGACAGGTCTCTGGAAACACCATATATTTT
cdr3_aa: CASSLRGQVSGNTIYF

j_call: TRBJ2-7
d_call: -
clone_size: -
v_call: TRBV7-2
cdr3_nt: TGTGCCAGCAGCGCCTCCTACGAGCAGTACTTC
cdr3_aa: CASSASYEQYF

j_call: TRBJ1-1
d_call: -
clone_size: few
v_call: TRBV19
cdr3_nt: TGTGCCAGTATGGGCGGGAGGAACACTGAAGCTTTCTTT
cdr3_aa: CASMGGRNTEAFF

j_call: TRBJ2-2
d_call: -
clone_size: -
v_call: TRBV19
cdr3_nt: TGTGCCAGTAGTAGCCAATCCACCGGGGAGCTGTTTTTT
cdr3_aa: CASSSQSTGELFF

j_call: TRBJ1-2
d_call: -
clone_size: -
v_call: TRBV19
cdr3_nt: TGTGCCAGTAGTGTGAAGGCGGAGGGCTATGGCTACACCTTC
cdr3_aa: CASSVKAEGYGYTF

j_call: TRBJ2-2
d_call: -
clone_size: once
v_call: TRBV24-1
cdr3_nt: TGTGCCACCAGTGACGGGATTGGGGAGCTGTTTTTT
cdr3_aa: CATSDGIGELFF

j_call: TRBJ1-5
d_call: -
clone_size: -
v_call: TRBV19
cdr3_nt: TGTGCCAGTAGTCCAACAGACAGCAATCAGCCCCAGCATTTT
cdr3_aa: CASSPTDSNQPQHF

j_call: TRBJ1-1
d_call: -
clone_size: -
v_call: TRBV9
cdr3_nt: TGTGCCAGCAGCGAGGTGGGTGTTCCCACTGAAGCTTTCTTT
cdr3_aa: CASSEVGVPTEAFF

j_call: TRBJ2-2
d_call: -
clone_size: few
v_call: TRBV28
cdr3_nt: TGTGCCAGCAGCTCCCCCCCCGCCGGGGAGCTGTTTTTT
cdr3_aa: CASSSPPAGELFF

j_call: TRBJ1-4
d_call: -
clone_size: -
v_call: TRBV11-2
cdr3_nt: TGTGCCAGCAGCTTAGATTCGGGCAGCCTGTTTTTT
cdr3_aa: CASSLDSGSLFF

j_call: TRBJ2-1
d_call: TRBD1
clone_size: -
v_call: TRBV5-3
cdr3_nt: TGTGCCAACCGGGGGGACAGGGAGTTCTACAATGAGCAGTTCTTC
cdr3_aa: CANRGDREFYNEQFF

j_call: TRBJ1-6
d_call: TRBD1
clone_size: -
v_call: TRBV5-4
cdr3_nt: TGTGCCAGCAGCTTGGCCGGGACAGTTAATTCACCCCTCCACTTT
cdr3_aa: CASSLAGTVNSPLHF

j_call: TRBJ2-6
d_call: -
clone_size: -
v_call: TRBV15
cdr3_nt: TGTGCCACCAGCAGAGCAGGCTCTGAGGCCAACGTCCTGACTTTC
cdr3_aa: CATSRAGSEANVLTF

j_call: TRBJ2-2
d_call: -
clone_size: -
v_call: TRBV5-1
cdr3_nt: TGCGCCAGCAGCTGGTCGGCGGAGGCGACTGCCGGGGAGCTGTTTTTT
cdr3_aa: CASSWSAEATAGELFF

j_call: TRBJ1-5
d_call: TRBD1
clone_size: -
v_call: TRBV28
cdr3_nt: TGTGCCAGCAGTCCAGAAGGACAGGGGAATAATCAGCCCCAGCATTTT
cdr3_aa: CASSPEGQGNNQPQHF

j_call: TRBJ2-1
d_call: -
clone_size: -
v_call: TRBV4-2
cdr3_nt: TGTGCCAGCAGCCCGAGGACGGTTAGCACTTACAATGAGCAGTTCTTC
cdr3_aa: CASSPRTVSTYNEQFF

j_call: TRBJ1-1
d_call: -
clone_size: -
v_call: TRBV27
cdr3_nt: TGTGCCAGCAGTTTACGCACAGGTTTACAGGCTTTCTTT
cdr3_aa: CASSLRTGLQAFF

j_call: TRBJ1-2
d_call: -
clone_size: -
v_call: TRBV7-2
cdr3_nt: TGTGCCAGCAGCACACGGGACGGCTATGGCTACACCTTC
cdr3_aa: CASSTRDGYGYTF

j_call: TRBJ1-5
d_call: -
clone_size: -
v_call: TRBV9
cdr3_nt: TGTGCCAGCAGCGAGAGGGGGGGGAGCAATCAGCCCCAGCATTTT
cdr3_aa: CASSERGGSNQPQHF

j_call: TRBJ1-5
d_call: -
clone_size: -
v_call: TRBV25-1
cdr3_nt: TGTGCCAGCAGTGAATACGGCAGTAATCAGCCCCAGCATTTT
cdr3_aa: CASSEYGSNQPQHF

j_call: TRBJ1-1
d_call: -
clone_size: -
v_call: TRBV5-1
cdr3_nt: TGCGCCAGCAGTTCCCAGAACACTGAAGCTTTCTTT
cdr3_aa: CASSSQNTEAFF

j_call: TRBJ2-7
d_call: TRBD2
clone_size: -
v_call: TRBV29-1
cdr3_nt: TGCAGCGTTGAGGGACTAGCGGATAACGAGCAGTACTTC
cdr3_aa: CSVEGLADNEQYF

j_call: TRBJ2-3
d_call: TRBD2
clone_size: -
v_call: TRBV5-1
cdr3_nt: TGCGCCAGCAGGCCCATTCTAGCGGGAGGGTCAGATACGCAGTATTTT
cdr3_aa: CASRPILAGGSDTQYF

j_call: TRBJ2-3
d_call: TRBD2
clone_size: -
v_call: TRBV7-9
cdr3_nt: TGTGCCAGCAGCCGGAGGACTAGCGGACTCACAGATACGCAGTATTTT
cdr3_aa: CASSRRTSGLTDTQYF

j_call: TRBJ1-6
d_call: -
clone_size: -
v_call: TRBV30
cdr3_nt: TGTGCCTGGAGAGGACAGCATAATTCACCCCTCCACTTT
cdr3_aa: CAWRGQHNSPLHF

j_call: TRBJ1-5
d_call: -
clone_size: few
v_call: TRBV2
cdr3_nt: TGTGCCAGCAGTGAAGATGGGGGGTATGTGCCCCAGCATTTT
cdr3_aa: CASSEDGGYVPQHF

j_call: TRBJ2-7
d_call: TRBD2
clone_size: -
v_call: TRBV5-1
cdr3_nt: TGCGCCAGCAGCTTGATACTAGCGGGAGCACCCGAGCAGTACTTC
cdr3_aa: CASSLILAGAPEQYF

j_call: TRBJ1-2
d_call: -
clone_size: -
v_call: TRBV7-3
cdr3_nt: TGTGCCAGCAGCCGACGTGGAACCTATGGCTACACCTTC
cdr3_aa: CASSRRGTYGYTF

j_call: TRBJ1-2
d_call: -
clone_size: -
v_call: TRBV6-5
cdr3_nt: TGTGCCAGCAGTTACTCGGCCCGGCTGAACTATGGCTACACCTTC
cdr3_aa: CASSYSARLNYGYTF

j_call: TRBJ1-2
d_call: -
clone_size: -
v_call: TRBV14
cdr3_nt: TGTGCCAGCAGCCAAGATACGAAACACTATGGCTACACCTTC
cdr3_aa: CASSQDTKHYGYTF

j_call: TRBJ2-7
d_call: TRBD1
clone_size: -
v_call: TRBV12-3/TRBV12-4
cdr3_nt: TGTGCCAGCAGTTTGGGCAGGGGGTCCGAGCAGTACTTC
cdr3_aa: CASSLGRGSEQYF

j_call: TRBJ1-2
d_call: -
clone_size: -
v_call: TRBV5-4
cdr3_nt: TGTGCCAGCAGCCAGGGGACTCGGGCAGGCGGTTTATCTAACTATGGCTACACCTTC
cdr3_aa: CASSQGTRAGGLSNYGYTF

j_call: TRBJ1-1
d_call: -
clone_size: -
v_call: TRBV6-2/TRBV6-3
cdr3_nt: TGTGCCAGCAGTTTCAAGGGAAGGGCTGAAGCTTTCTTT
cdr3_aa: CASSFKGRAEAFF

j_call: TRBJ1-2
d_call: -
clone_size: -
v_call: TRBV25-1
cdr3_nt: TGTGCCAGCAGTGAATCCCCACCCCAGGGCTACACCTTC
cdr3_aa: CASSESPPQGYTF

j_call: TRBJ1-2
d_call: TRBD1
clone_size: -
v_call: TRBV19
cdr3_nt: TGTGCCAGTAGGACAGGGAACGGCTACACCTTC
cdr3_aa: CASRTGNGYTF

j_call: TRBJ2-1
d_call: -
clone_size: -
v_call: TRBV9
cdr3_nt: TGTGCCAGCAGCGTTTCCGGGGGGCCTTACAATGAGCAGTTCTTC
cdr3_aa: CASSVSGGPYNEQFF

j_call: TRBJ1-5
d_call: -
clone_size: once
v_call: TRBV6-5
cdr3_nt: TGTGCCAGCAGACTCGGATACGGGGACCAGCCCCAGCATTTT
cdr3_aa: CASRLGYGDQPQHF

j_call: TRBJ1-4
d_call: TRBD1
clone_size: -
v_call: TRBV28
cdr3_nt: TGTGCCAGCAGTCCTTCAGGGGGCTGGGATGAAAAACTGTTTTTT
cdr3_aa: CASSPSGGWDEKLFF

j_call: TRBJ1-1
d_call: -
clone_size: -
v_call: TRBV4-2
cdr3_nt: TGTGCCAGCACAACCTCGACAGCTAACACTGAAGCTTTCTTT
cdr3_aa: CASTTSTANTEAFF

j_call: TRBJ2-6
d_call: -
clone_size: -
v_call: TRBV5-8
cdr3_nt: TGTGCCAGCAGCTTGTTCCACTCTGGGGCCAACGTCCTGACTTTC
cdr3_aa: CASSLFHSGANVLTF

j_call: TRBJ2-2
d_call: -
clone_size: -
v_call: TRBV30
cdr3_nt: TGTGCCTGGAGTGTGAGACCACTAGACTACAGCACCGGGGAGCTGTTTTTT
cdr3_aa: CAWSVRPLDYSTGELFF

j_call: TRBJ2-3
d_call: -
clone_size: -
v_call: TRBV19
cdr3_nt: TGTGCCAGTAGTATAGGAGGCACAGATACGCAGTATTTT
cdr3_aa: CASSIGGTDTQYF

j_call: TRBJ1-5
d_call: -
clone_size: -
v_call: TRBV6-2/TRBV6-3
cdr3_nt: TGTGCCAGCAGTTATTTCGGGGGAGGTCAGCCCCAGCATTTT
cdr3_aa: CASSYFGGGQPQHF

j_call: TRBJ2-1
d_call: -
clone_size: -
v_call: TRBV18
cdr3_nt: TGTGCCAGCTCACCACCGGCCCAGCTCTACAATGAGCAGTTCTTC
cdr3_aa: CASSPPAQLYNEQFF

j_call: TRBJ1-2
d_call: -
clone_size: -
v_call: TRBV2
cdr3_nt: TGTGCCAGCAGCCCCGGGAGCTATGGCTACACCTTC
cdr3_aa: CASSPGSYGYTF

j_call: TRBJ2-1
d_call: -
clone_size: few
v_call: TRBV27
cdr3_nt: TGTGCCAGCAGTTTATCCGGCCCATTCAATGAGCAGTTCTTC
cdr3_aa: CASSLSGPFNEQFF

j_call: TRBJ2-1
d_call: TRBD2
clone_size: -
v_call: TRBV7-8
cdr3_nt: TGTGCCAGCAGCCTCGAACTAGCGGGGGTTCTAAACAATGAGCAGTTCTTC
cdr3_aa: CASSLELAGVLNNEQFF

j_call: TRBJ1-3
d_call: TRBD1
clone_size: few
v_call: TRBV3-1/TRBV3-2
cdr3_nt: TGTGCCAGCAGCCCGAAGGGACAGGGGGCCGGAGAAAACACCATATATTTT
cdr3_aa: CASSPKGQGAGENTIYF

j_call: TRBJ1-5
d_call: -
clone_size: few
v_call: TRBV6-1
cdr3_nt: TGTGCCAGCAGTGAAGGGGGATGGGATAGCAATCAGCCCCAGCATTTT
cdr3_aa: CASSEGGWDSNQPQHF

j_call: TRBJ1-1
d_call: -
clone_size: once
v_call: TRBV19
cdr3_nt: TGTGCCAGTAGTATAGATCCGCTAGTTTCCTGGGACACTGAAGCTTTCTTT
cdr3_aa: CASSIDPLVSWDTEAFF

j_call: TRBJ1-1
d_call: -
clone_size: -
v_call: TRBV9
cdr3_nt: TGTGCCAGCAGCGTAGAGGCCAGGGTGGGGAACACTGAAGCTTTCTTT
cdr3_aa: CASSVEARVGNTEAFF

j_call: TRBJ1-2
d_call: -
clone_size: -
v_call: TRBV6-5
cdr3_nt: TGTGCCACCAGATTGGGTGAATGGGGCTACACCTTC
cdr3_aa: CATRLGEWGYTF

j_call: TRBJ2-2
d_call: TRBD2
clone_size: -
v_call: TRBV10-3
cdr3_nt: TGTGCCATCAGTGACGGGGGGGAGACCGACACCGGGGAGCTGTTTTTT
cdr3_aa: CAISDGGETDTGELFF

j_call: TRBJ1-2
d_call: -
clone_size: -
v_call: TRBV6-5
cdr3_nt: TGTGCCAGCAGAAACCGGGACACCTTGGGGGGCTACACCTTC
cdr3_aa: CASRNRDTLGGYTF

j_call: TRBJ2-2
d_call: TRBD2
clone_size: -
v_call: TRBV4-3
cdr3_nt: TGCGCCAGCAGGGGGACTAGCCGTGGCGGGGAGCTGTTTTTT
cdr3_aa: CASRGTSRGGELFF

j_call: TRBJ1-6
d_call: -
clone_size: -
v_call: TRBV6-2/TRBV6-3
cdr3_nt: TGTGCCAGCAGCGCGGGACCCCTCGGGAATTCACCCCTCCACTTT
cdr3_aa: CASSAGPLGNSPLHF